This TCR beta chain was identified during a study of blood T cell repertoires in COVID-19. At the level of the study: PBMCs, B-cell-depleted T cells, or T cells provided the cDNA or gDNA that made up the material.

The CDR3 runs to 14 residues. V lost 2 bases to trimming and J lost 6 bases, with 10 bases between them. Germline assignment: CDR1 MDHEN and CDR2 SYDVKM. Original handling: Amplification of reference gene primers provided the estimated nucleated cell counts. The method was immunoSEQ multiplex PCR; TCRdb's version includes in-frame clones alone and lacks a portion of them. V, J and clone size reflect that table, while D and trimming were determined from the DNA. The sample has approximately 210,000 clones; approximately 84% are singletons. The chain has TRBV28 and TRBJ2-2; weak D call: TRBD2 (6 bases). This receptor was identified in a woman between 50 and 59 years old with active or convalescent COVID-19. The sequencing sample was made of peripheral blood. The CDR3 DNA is TGTGCCAGCAGTTTACTCTCGGGGGCCGGGGAGCTGTTTTTT. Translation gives CASSLLSGAGELFF.